A single sample is the source of the 30 T cell receptor beta chains below, sequenced in a study of blood T cell repertoires in COVID-19. The method was immunoSEQ multiplex PCR; TCRdb's version includes in-frame clones alone and lacks a portion of them. The data hold a few hundred thousand clones, with 84% observed a single time. Material for sequencing was PBMCs or T cells enriched from blood (not recorded which). The origin of the receptors is a man aged 25-40 years with acute COVID-19.

The V gene is TRBV6-4, the J gene TRBJ2-3; D unresolved. CDR1 and CDR2 from the germline V gene are MRHNA and SNTAGT. The CDR3 is made up of 15 amino acids. V was trimmed by 3 bases and J by 0 bases, leaving 10 bases between them. CDR3 amino acids: CASSEQATSTDTQYF. DNA for the CDR3: TGTGCCAGCAGTGAGCAGGCCACTAGCACAGATACGCAGTATTTT.

The chain uses TRBV27 and TRBJ1-5; D is undetermined. This CDR3 contains 17 residues. V was pared by 4 bases and J by 0 bases, with 16 bases between. Germline V gene lookup returns CDR1 MNHEY and CDR2 SMNVEV (reference sequence). The CDR3 DNA follows: TGTGCCAGCAGTTCCCAAAAGCAGGCGTATAGCAATCAGCCCCAGCATTTT. Its protein is CASSSQKQAYSNQPQHF.

This chain connects TRBV7-6 to TRBJ2-3; the match to TRBD2 covers 7 bases. The CDR3 runs 16 residues. CDR1 is SGHVS and CDR2 is FNYEAQ in the germline V gene. V dropped 5 bases and J dropped 0; count of bases not matched to a gene: 8. CDR3 amino acids: CASSLGGGSSTDTQYF. The CDR3 coding sequence is TGTGCCAGCAGCCTAGGAGGCGGGAGCAGCACAGATACGCAGTATTTT.

The gene calls are TRBV5-1 and TRBJ1-2, with 9 bases fitting TRBD1. The CDR3 is made up of 14 amino acids. Germline lookup yields CDR1 SGHRS and CDR2 YFSETQ. Trimming at V came to 7 bases and at J to 8 bases, leaving 12 bases not matched to a gene. CDR3 in amino acids: CASGTGTGIFGYTF. In DNA form, the CDR3 reads TGCGCCAGCGGCACCGGGACAGGGATTTTCGGCTACACCTTC.

This clone was picked up a small number of times. The genes are TRBV5-6 and TRBJ1-6; TRBD1 matches 9 bases. This CDR3 spans 15 amino acids. J lost 6 bases, V lost 0 bases, and 1 base had no gene match. CDR1 SGHDT and CDR2 YYEEEE come from the germline V gene. CDR3 residues: CASSLADRGNSPLHF. For the CDR3, the DNA is TGTGCCAGCAGCTTGGCGGACAGGGGTAATTCACCCCTCCACTTT.

The chain uses TRBV7-9 and TRBJ1-2; D may be TRBD1 (5 bases). This CDR3 is built from 14 residues. Germline CDR1 SEHNR, CDR2 FQNEAQ (reference sequence). The V end was cut by 3 bases, the J end by 4 bases, with 12 bases between. CDR3 in amino acids: CASSLGRAAYGYTF. DNA for the CDR3: TGTGCCAGCAGCTTGGGCAGGGCTGCCTATGGCTACACCTTC.

This clone is a singleton in its sample. The CDR3 DNA is TGTGCCAGCAGCGGGACAGCTTACGATGGCTACACCTTC. As protein: CASSGTAYDGYTF. The V call is TRBV6-6, the J call TRBJ1-2; 7 bases match TRBD1. CDR3 length: 13 amino acids. CDR1 and CDR2 from the germline V gene are MNHNY and SVGAGI (reference sequence). Germline trimming cut 6 bases from V and 6 bases from J; bases unmatched to any gene: 7.

The genes are TRBV29-1 and TRBJ1-2; 7 bases fit TRBD1. V lost 5 bases, J lost 1 base, and 13 bases stayed unmatched. The CDR3 is made up of 16 amino acids. The germline gives CDR1 SQVTM, CDR2 ANQGSEA. In nucleotides, the CDR3 is TGCAGCGTTAAACTATTCTCAGGGGGAGATAACTATGGCTACACCTTC. It specifies CSVKLFSGGDNYGYTF.

CDR3: CASSRTVGEKLFF. For the CDR3, the DNA is TGTGCCAGCAGCCGGACAGTCGGTGAAAAACTGTTTTTT. This rearrangement joins TRBV6-5 to TRBJ1-4; tentatively, D is TRBD1 (6 bases). CDR1 MNHEY and CDR2 SVGAGI come from the germline V gene. Trimming removed 6 bases at V and 7 bases at J, with 12 bases between. The CDR3 is 13 residues long.

This clone appeared a single time. The genes are TRBV5-1 and TRBJ1-1, with unresolved D. Per germline, CDR1 SGHRS and CDR2 YFSETQ. With 7 bases removed from V and 1 base from J, the gap between germline ends came to 11 bases. This CDR3 is built from 13 residues. CDR3 amino acids: CASRPGKNTEAFF. The CDR3 DNA is TGCGCCAGCCGGCCGGGGAAGAACACTGAAGCTTTCTTT. The complete variable domain, with remaining parts taken from reference TRBV5-1 and TRBJ1-1, reads KAGVTQTPRYLIKTRGQQVTLSCSPISGHRSVSWYQQTPGQGLQFLFEYFSETQRNKGNFPGRFSGRQFSNSRSEMNVSTLELGDSALYLCASRPGKNTEAFFGQGTRLTVV.

This chain connects TRBV18 to TRBJ2-7; tentatively, D is TRBD1 (6 bases). V dropped 3 bases and J dropped 0 bases, with 9 bases sitting between them. Germline V gives CDR1 KGHSH, CDR2 LQKENI. This CDR3 comprises 14 residues. The CDR3 sequence: CASSPGTLSYEQYV. In DNA, the CDR3 is TGTGCCAGCTCACCGGGGACACTCTCCTACGAGCAGTACGTC.

The V gene is TRBV6-5, the J gene TRBJ2-2; no firm D call. The germline V gene has CDR1 MNHEY and CDR2 SVGAGI. Trimming took off 7 bases at V and 4 bases at J, with 10 bases between the two ends. The CDR3 has 13 residues. DNA of the CDR3: TGTGCCAGCACCCACCCCGGCACCGGGGAGCTGTTTTTT. Its translation is CASTHPGTGELFF.

The genes are TRBV7-9 and TRBJ2-3, with TRBD2 matching over 8 bases. With V trimmed by 5 bases and J by 0 bases, 4 bases remained unmatched. Germline V CDR1 and CDR2: SEHNR, FQNEAQ (reference sequence). This CDR3 is built from 15 residues. CDR3 loop: CASSPGLVSTDTQYF. Here the CDR3 DNA reads TGTGCCAGCAGCCCGGGACTAGTTAGCACAGATACGCAGTATTTT. Looking up the rest from reference TRBV7-9 and TRBJ2-3 gives the full variable domain: DTGVSQNPRHKITKRGQNVTFRCDPISEHNRLYWYRQTLGQGPEFLTYFQNEAQLEKSRLLSDRFSAERPKGSFSTLEIQRTEQGDSAMYLCASSPGLVSTDTQYFGPGTRLTVL.

The J gene is TRBJ2-2, the V gene TRBV5-6, with D hard to call. Per germline, CDR1 SGHDT and CDR2 YYEEEE. V lost 5 bases and J 7 bases, leaving 12 bases between the germline ends. CDR3 size: 13 residues. The CDR3 DNA sequence: TGTGCCAGCAGTTTCTTTGTCGGCGGGGAGCTGTTTTTT. This encodes CASSFFVGGELFF.

This sequence joins TRBV5-4 and TRBJ2-7; 8 positions match TRBD2. V was pared by 0 bases and J by 4 bases, with 3 bases of the junction left unmatched. Germline-derived CDR1 and CDR2 are SGHNT and YYREEE (reference sequence). The CDR3 has 14 amino acids. The CDR3 here is CASSLDGRDYEQYV. In nucleotides, the CDR3 is TGTGCCAGCAGCTTGGACGGGAGGGATTACGAGCAGTACGTC.

The V gene is TRBV19, the J gene TRBJ2-7; 9 bases map to TRBD2. The CDR3 is 15 amino acids. Per the germline V gene, CDR1 is LNHDA and CDR2 is SQIVND (reference sequence). V lost 6 bases to trimming and J lost 6 bases; unmatched junction nucleotides: 12. CDR3 loop: CASSPGSGRVSEQYV. The CDR3 region has the DNA TGTGCCAGTAGCCCAGGTAGCGGGAGAGTGTCCGAGCAGTACGTC.

The chain couples TRBV6-5 to TRBJ1-1; 7 positions agree with TRBD1. Looked up from germline, CDR1 is MNHEY and CDR2 is SVGAGI. J was trimmed by 5 bases and V by 7 bases; bases with no gene match: 7. The CDR3 contains 13 residues. The chain's CDR3 is CASTEAGGTEAFF. The CDR3 DNA reads as TGTGCCAGCACCGAGGCAGGGGGGACTGAAGCTTTCTTT.

The J gene is TRBJ1-4, the V gene TRBV5-1; 9 positions match TRBD1. V dropped 0 bases and J dropped 4; count of bases not matched to a gene: 4. Germline CDR1 is SGHRS and CDR2 is YFSETQ. This CDR3 comprises 16 residues. The CDR3 is CASSLGDRASNEKLFF. The CDR3 DNA sequence: TGCGCCAGCAGCTTGGGGGACAGGGCGAGTAATGAAAAACTGTTTTTT.

This chain joins TRBV11-2 and TRBJ1-6, with TRBD1 matching 8 bases. The CDR3 contains 14 residues. J was trimmed by 6 bases and V by 4 bases; bases with no gene match: 2. The V gene's germline CDR1 is SGHAT and CDR2 FQNNGV. CDR3 in DNA: TGTGCCAGCAGCTCAGGGGGCCTTAATTCACCCCTCCACTTT. Residues: CASSSGGLNSPLHF. The entire variable domain, with the rest obtained from reference TRBV11-2 and TRBJ1-6, is as follows: EAGVAQSPRYKIIEKRQSVAFWCNPISGHATLYWYQQILGQGPKLLIQFQNNGVVDDSQLPKDRFSAERLKGVDSTLKIQPAKLEDSAVYLCASSSGGLNSPLHFGNGTRLTVT.

This clone was seen only once. The genes are TRBV5-1 and TRBJ2-3; maybe TRBD2 (6 bases). The CDR3 has 15 amino acids. V lost 0 bases to trimming and J lost 1 base, with 9 bases between them. CDR1 and CDR2 (germline): SGHRS, YFSETQ. The CDR3 sequence: CASSLGSGGTDTQYF. The CDR3 DNA reads as TGCGCCAGCAGCTTGGGATCGGGGGGCACAGATACGCAGTATTTT.

This rearrangement joins TRBV19 to TRBJ1-5; D gene uncertain. Trimming took 8 bases from V and 2 from J, leaving 19 bases between them. CDR3 length: 16 residues. Germline CDR1 is LNHDA and CDR2 is SQIVND (reference sequence). CDR3 nucleotide sequence: TGTGCCAGTGATATTAGAGCCGTCCAGGGCAATCAGCCCCAGCATTTT. As protein: CASDIRAVQGNQPQHF.

A few counts support this clone. The J gene is TRBJ2-7, the V gene TRBV7-9; 7 bases fit TRBD1. The germline V gene encodes CDR1 SEHNR and CDR2 FQNEAQ (reference sequence). CDR3 size: 13 residues. Trimming took 11 bases from V and 1 from J; bases not matched to a gene: 8. CDR3 in amino acids: CARYRGPSYEQYV. CDR3 in DNA: TGTGCCCGCTACAGGGGCCCATCCTACGAGCAGTACGTC.

V gene TRBV9 combines with J gene TRBJ2-2; weak D call: TRBD2 (5 bases). Germline V lookup: CDR1 SGDLS, CDR2 YYNGEE. The CDR3 is 16 amino acids. V was pared by 0 bases and J by 4 bases, with 13 bases between. CDR3 DNA sequence: TGTGCCAGCAGCGTAGTTAGCGATCCAAGCACCGGGGAGCTGTTTTTT. As protein: CASSVVSDPSTGELFF.

The chain carries TRBV27 and TRBJ2-1, with TRBD2 matching 10 bases. CDR3 length equals 19 residues. After removal of 2 bases from V and 2 bases from J, the junction contained 12 bases not matched to a gene. Germline lookup yields CDR1 MNHEY and CDR2 SMNVEV (reference sequence). CDR3 DNA: TGTGCCAGCAGTTTAGTTCGGCTAGCGGGGGTAGGCGCCTACAATGAGCAGTTCTTC. This encodes CASSLVRLAGVGAYNEQFF.

The sample holds a few counts of this clone. The chain joins TRBV6-5 to TRBJ2-5, with TRBD1 matching over 11 bases. The CDR3 length is 16 residues. In germline, CDR1 is MNHEY, CDR2 SVGAGI. Unmatched junction bases numbered 8, after V lost 4 bases and J lost 4 bases. The CDR3 nucleotides are TGTGCCAGCAGTTCGCTCCTGGGACAGGGGGGAGAGACCCAGTACTTC. Translation: CASSSLLGQGGETQYF.

The V gene is TRBV29-1, the J gene TRBJ2-3; perhaps TRBD1 as D (5 bases). V lost 4 bases, J lost 6 bases, and 23 bases lay in between. CDR1 is SQVTM and CDR2 is ANQGSEA in the germline V gene. This CDR3 is built from 16 residues. The CDR3 coding sequence is TGCAGCGTTGTCCGTACAGGATCTACCTCTGGGGATACGCAGTATTTT. This codes for CSVVRTGSTSGDTQYF.

V and J are TRBV11-2 and TRBJ1-5; 7 nucleotides align to TRBD1. Germline values: CDR1 SGHAT, CDR2 FQNNGV. The CDR3 consists of 14 residues. The V and J ends lost 5 bases and 4 bases, in that order; junction bases with no gene match: 5. The CDR3 sequence: CASSPGQQNQPQHF. For the CDR3, the DNA is TGTGCCAGCAGCCCGGGACAGCAAAATCAGCCCCAGCATTTT.

This clone was recorded once. The V call is TRBV7-8, the J call TRBJ1-4, with TRBD1 matching 9 bases. Trimming at V came to 3 bases and at J to 8 bases, leaving 13 bases not matched to a gene. This CDR3 is 17 amino acids long. Looked up from germline, CDR1 is SGHVS and CDR2 is FQNEAQ. The CDR3 region has the DNA TGTGCCAGCAGCTTCCTAGGTAGCGGGACAGGGAGAGAAAAACTGTTTTTT. Translated, it gives CASSFLGSGTGREKLFF.

As concerns this clone: The same CDR3 arises from other DNA sequences in this sample as well. V usage is TRBV18 and J usage is TRBJ1-5, with 10 bases that match TRBD1. Germline assignment: CDR1 KGHSH and CDR2 LQKENI. This CDR3 contains 14 residues. The J segment lost 7 bases and the V segment lost 3 bases, leaving 3 bases of the junction unmatched. In nucleotides, the CDR3 is TGTGCCAGCTCACCCGACAGGGGGCTCCAGCCCCAGCATTTT. Amino acids: CASSPDRGLQPQHF.

J is TRBJ1-2 and V is TRBV7-2, with TRBD1 matching 7 bases. The germline V gene encodes CDR1 SGHTA and CDR2 FQGNSA. CDR3 length: 14 residues. The junction had 7 bases not matched to a gene; V was cut back by 5 bases and J by 4 bases. Here the CDR3 reads CASSPRDRTYGYTF. The CDR3 coding sequence is TGTGCCAGCAGCCCCCGGGACAGAACCTATGGCTACACCTTC.